This record concerns one TCR beta chain sequence. Antigen unknown. The sample comes from a study of cytotoxic CD8 clonotypes in ibrutinib-treated CLL. Looking at the study overall: Within the patient group, 11 were relapsed/refractory and fewer than 16 treatment-naive, and around 17 were IGHV unmutated.

Study-wide findings and caveats: While tracking circulating CD8+ T-cell counts, baseline clonality exceeded that of age-matched healthy donors.

The authors obtained approximately 2.2 micrograms of genomic DNA from cryopreserved PBMCs for TCR beta libraries. Sequencing was designed to attain a depth spanning 1 in 200,000 to 1 in 1 million T cells. Libraries were prepared by immunoSEQ multiplex PCR; TCRdb keeps only in-frame clonotypes and omits some of them. Of approximately 210,000 clones in the sample, approximately 72% were seen once. Germline V gives CDR1 LNHDA, CDR2 SQIVND (reference sequence). Between the trimmed V and J ends, which lost 8 bases and 0 bases, there was a span of 11 bases. CDR3 length: 14 residues. The sample in question was PBMCs, obtained after 24 months of ibrutinib treatment. The chain employs TRBV19 and TRBJ1-5; unclear D gene. This TCR was sampled from a human donor with chronic lymphocytic leukemia. The chain's CDR3 is CASSTDYSNQPQHF. DNA for the CDR3: TGTGCCAGTTCCACAGATTATAGCAATCAGCCCCAGCATTTT.